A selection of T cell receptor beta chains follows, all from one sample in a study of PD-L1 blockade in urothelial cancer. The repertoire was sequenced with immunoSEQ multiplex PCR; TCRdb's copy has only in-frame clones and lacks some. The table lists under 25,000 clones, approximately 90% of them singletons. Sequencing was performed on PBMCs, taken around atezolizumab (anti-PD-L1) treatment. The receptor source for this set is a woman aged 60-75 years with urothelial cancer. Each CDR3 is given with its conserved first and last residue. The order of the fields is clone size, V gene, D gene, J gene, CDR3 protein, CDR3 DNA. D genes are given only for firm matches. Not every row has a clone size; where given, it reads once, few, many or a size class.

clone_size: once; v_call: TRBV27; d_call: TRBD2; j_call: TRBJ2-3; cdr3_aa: CASRRGRALVADTQYF; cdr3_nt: TGTGCCAGCAGGCGCGGGAGGGCCCTCGTGGCAGATACGCAGTATTTT
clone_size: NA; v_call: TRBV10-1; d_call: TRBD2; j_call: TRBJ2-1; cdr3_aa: CASSYPGLAIYNEQFF; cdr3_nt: TGCGCCAGCAGTTACCCGGGACTAGCGATTTACAATGAGCAGTTCTTC
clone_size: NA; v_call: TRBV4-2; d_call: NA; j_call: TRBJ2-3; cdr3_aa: CASSPPTRDTQYF; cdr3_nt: TGTGCCAGCAGCCCCCCCACGCGAGATACGCAGTATTTT
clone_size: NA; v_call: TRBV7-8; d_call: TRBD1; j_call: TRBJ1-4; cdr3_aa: CASSPNRGKVEKLFF; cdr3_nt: TGTGCCAGCAGCCCGAACAGGGGGAAGGTAGAAAAACTGTTTTTT
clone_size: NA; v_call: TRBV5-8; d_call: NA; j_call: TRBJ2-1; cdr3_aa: CASSLGSSYNEQFF; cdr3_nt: TGTGCCAGCAGCTTGGGGAGCTCCTACAATGAGCAGTTCTTC
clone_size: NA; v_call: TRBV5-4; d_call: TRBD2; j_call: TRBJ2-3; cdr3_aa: CASSVAGAHTDTQYF; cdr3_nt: TGTGCCAGCTCGGTAGCGGGGGCCCACACAGATACGCAGTATTTT
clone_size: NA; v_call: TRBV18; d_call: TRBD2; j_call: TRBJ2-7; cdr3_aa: CASSQGTSGVPRPHEQYF; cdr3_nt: TGTGCCAGCTCACAAGGGACTAGCGGGGTCCCACGTCCCCACGAGCAGTACTTC
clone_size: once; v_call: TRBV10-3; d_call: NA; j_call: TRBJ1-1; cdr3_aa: CAISADFPNTEAFF; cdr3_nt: TGTGCCATCAGTGCGGACTTTCCGAACACTGAAGCTTTCTTT
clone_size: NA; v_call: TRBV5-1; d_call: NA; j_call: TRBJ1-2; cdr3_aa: CASSSDPGVGGGYTF; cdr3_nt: TGCGCCAGCAGCTCGGATCCGGGGGTCGGGGGTGGCTACACCTTC
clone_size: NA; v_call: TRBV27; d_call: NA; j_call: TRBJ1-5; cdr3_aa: CASSPPDGDFNQPQHF; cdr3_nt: TGTGCCAGCAGTCCCCCCGACGGAGATTTTAATCAGCCCCAGCATTTT
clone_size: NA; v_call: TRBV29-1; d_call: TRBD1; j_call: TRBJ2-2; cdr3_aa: CSAQGAGVAGELFF; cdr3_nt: TGCAGCGCGCAGGGGGCTGGTGTGGCCGGGGAGCTGTTTTTT
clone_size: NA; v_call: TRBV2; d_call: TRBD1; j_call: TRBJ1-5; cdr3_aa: CASSTPRDRGRFRNQPQHF; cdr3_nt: TGTGCCAGCAGTACCCCCCGGGACAGGGGGCGCTTCAGAAATCAGCCCCAGCATTTT
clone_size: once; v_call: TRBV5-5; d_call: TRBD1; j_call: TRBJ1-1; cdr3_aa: CASSFVGETGKAFF; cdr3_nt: TGTGCCAGCAGCTTTGTCGGGGAGACAGGGAAAGCTTTCTTT
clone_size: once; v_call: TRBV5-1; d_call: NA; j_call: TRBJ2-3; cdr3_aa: CASSLPTDTQYF; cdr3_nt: TGCGCCAGCAGCCTTCCGACAGATACGCAGTATTTT
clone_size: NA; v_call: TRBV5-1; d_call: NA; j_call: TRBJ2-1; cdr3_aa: CASSFVEGEQFF; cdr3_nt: TGCGCCAGCAGCTTTGTGGAGGGAGAGCAGTTCTTC
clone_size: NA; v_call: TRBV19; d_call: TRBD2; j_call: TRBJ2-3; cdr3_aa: CASSTPGRGVPDTQYF; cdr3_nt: TGTGCCAGTAGTACCCCAGGACGGGGGGTGCCAGATACGCAGTATTTT
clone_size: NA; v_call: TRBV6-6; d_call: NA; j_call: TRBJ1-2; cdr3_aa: CASSYAVTGSYGYTF; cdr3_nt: TGTGCCAGCAGTTACGCGGTGACAGGAAGCTATGGCTACACCTTC
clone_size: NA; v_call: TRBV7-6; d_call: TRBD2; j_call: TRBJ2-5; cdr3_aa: CASSLGAGGYQETQYF; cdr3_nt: TGTGCCAGCAGCTTAGGGGCGGGGGGGTACCAAGAGACCCAGTACTTC
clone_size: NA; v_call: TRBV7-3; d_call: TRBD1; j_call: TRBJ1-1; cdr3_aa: CASSWGQGSSEAFF; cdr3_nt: TGTGCCAGCAGCTGGGGACAGGGGAGTTCTGAAGCTTTCTTT
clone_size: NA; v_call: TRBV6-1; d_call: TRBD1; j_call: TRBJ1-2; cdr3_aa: CASSGTGGYGYTF; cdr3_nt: TGTGCCAGTTCCGGGACAGGGGGCTATGGCTACACCTTC
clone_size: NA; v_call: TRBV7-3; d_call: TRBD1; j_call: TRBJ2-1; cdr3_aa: CASSPTGQNYNEQFF; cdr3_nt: TGTGCCAGCAGCCCAACGGGACAGAACTACAATGAGCAGTTCTTC
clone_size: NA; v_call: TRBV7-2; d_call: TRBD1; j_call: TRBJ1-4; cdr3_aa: CASSATGTGNEKLFF; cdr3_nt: TGTGCCAGCAGCGCTACCGGGACAGGGAATGAAAAACTGTTTTTT